A single sample gave rise to the 8 T cell receptor beta chains below, sequenced in a study of beta chain features in type 1 diabetes (dated by TCRdb to the late 2010s). Study-wide conclusions, independent of this receptor: In all four CD4+ subsets, TCRB CDR3 length was moderately but significantly shorter in type 1 diabetes patients.

Receptor amplification or capture employed the immunoSEQ multiplex PCR assay. The High Capacity cDNA Reverse Transcription Kit was used to reverse transcribe all of the isolated RNA, meaning that expressed TCRB transcripts were what got sequenced. The immuneACCESS repertoire file appears here via TCRdb, limited to in-frame rearrangements. These files lack a portion of the clones; in checked studies, under half of the deficit traces to unresolved V genes, and the cause of the others is not known. Here the sample has about 99,000 clones; roughly 28% occur a single time. The ten top clones hold around 0.5% of the sample. Their cognate antigens are unknown. Sequencing was carried out using central memory CD4+ T cells from blood. The source of these receptors is a woman aged 18-35 years with type 1 diabetes.

In this sample, this clone turned up a few times. This chain connects TRBV5-1 to TRBJ2-5, with D maybe TRBD2 (6 bases). CDR1 and CDR2 (germline): SGHRS, YFSETQ. The CDR3 runs 14 residues. Trimming removed 2 bases from V and 5 bases from J, with 13 bases in between. The CDR3 sequence is CASSFLTGEETQYF. CDR3 sequence (DNA): TGCGCCAGCAGCTTCTTGACGGGAGAGGAGACCCAGTACTTC.

A few counts support this clone. The chain recombines TRBV19 with TRBJ1-5; 8 bases agree with TRBD1. Losses at the gene ends were 6 bases for V and 4 bases for J; bases not matched to a gene: 8. Germline assignment: CDR1 LNHDA and CDR2 SQIVND (reference sequence). There are 15 residues in the CDR3. CDR3 in amino acids: CASRDVGQANQPQHF. CDR3 DNA sequence: TGTGCCAGTAGGGACGTGGGACAGGCGAATCAGCCCCAGCATTTT.

The rearrangement joins TRBV6-6 to TRBJ1-1; 9 bases align to TRBD1. With V trimmed by 2 bases and J by 5 bases, 9 bases remained unmatched. The CDR3 loop spans 16 amino acids. Germline values: CDR1 MNHNY, CDR2 SVGAGI (reference sequence). The CDR3 loop reads CASSYPTGQGKTEAFF. Written as DNA, the CDR3 is TGTGCCAGCAGTTACCCTACCGGACAGGGGAAGACTGAAGCTTTCTTT.

The chain is built from TRBV7-9 and TRBJ2-3; 8 bases agree with TRBD2. CDR3 length: 17 residues. Losses at the gene ends were 2 bases for V and 3 bases for J; bases not matched to a gene: 10. Germline V gives CDR1 SEHNR, CDR2 FQNEAQ (reference sequence). The CDR3 nucleotides read TGTGCCAGCAGCTTACCCCCCAGCGGGAGCGGGACAGATACGCAGTATTTT. This codes for CASSLPPSGSGTDTQYF.

The chain uses TRBV7-8 and TRBJ2-6; D is uncertain. Trimming removed 2 bases from V and 0 bases from J, with 2 bases in between. Germline values: CDR1 SGHVS, CDR2 FQNEAQ. The CDR3 has 14 amino acids. The CDR3: CASSLHSGANVLTF. The CDR3 bases are TGTGCCAGCAGCTTACACTCTGGGGCCAACGTCCTGACTTTC.

A few counts support this clone. In DNA form, the CDR3 reads TGTGCCAGCAGCGCACAACCGGGAGCGGAGACCCAGTACTTC. This sequence encodes CASSAQPGAETQYF. The J gene is TRBJ2-5, the V gene TRBV9; a possible D gene is TRBD2 (6 bases). The CDR3 has 14 residues. The V and J ends lost 3 bases and 5 bases respectively, with 14 bases between them. Germline V gene lookup returns CDR1 SGDLS and CDR2 YYNGEE.

This rearrangement joins TRBV9 to TRBJ2-3, with 8 bases identical to TRBD2. Looked up from germline, CDR1 is SGDLS and CDR2 is YYNGEE. V dropped 4 bases and J dropped 1; count of bases not matched to a gene: 11. This CDR3 is built from 17 residues. CDR3 nucleotides: TGTGCCAGCAGCCCCGGGACTAGTCTAGGGCGCACAGATACGCAGTATTTT. Amino acid sequence: CASSPGTSLGRTDTQYF.

V gene TRBV14 combines with J gene TRBJ2-3, with 9 bases aligning to TRBD2. The J segment lost 8 bases and the V segment lost 3 bases, leaving 6 bases of the junction unmatched. This CDR3 is built from 14 residues. Germline V gives CDR1 SGHDN, CDR2 FVKESK. In nucleotides, the CDR3 is TGTGCCAGCAGCCATAGCGGGAGATTGGGTACGCAGTATTTT. Amino acid sequence: CASSHSGRLGTQYF.